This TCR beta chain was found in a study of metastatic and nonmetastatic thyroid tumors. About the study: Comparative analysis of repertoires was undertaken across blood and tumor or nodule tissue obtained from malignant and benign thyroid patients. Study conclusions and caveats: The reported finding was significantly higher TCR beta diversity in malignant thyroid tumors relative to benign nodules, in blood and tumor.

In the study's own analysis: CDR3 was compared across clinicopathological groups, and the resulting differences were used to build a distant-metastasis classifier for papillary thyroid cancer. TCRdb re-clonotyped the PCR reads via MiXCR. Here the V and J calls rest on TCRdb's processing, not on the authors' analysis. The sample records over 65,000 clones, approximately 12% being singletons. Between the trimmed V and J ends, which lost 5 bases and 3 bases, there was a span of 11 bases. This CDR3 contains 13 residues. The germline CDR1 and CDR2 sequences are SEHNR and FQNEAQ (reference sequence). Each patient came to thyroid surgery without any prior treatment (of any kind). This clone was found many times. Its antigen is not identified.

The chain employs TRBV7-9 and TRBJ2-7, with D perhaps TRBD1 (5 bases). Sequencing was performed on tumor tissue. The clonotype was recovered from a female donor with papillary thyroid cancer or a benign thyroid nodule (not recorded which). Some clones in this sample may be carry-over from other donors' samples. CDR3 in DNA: TGTGCCAGCAGCCCAGGGCAGTACTACGAGCAGTACTTC. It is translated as CASSPGQYYEQYF.